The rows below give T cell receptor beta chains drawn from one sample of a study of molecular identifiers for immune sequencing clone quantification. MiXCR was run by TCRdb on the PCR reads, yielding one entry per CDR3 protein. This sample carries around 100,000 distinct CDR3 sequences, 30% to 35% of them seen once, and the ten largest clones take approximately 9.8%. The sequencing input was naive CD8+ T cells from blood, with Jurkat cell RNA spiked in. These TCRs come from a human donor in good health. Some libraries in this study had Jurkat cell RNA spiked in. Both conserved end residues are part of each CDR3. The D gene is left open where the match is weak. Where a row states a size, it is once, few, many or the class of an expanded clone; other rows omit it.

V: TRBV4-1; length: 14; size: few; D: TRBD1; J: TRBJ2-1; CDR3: CASSHRGQSNEQFF; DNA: TGCGCCAGCAGTCATAGGGGACAGAGCAATGAGCAGTTCTTC
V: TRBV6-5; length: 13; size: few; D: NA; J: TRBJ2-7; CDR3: CASRNPGSYEQYF; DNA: TGTGCCAGCAGGAATCCCGGCAGCTACGAGCAGTACTTC
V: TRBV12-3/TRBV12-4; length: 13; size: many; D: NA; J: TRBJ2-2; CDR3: CATPVQNTGELFF; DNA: TGTGCCACCCCTGTCCAGAACACCGGGGAGCTGTTTTTT
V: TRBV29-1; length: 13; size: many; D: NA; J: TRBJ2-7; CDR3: CSVEGQVVNEQYF; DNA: TGCAGCGTTGAAGGACAGGTGGTGAACGAGCAGTACTTC
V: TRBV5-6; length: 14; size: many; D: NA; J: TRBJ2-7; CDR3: CASSSTDRDYEQYF; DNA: TGTGCCAGCAGCTCCACGGACAGAGACTACGAGCAGTACTTC
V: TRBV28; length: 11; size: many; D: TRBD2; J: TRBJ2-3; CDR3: CASSLAGGPYF; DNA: TGTGCCAGCTCTTTAGCGGGAGGGCCGTATTTT
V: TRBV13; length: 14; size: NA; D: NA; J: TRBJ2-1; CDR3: CASSSDKGRNEQFF; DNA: TGTGCCAGCAGCTCTGACAAGGGTAGGAATGAGCAGTTCTTC
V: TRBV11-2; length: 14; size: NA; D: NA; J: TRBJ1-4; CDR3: CANSSQATNEKLFF; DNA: TGTGCCAACAGCTCACAAGCAACTAATGAAAAACTGTTTTTT
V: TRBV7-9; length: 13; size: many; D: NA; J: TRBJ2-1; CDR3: CASRSSPYNEQFF; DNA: TGTGCCAGCAGATCTAGCCCGTACAATGAGCAGTTCTTC
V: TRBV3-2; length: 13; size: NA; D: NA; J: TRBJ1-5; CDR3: CACCGGTDQPQHF; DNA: TGTGCCTGCTGTGGGGGGACCGATCAGCCCCAGCATTTT
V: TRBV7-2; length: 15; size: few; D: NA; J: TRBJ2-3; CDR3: CASSSNSAPTDTQYF; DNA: TGTGCCAGCAGCTCGAATTCGGCCCCCACAGATACGCAGTATTTT
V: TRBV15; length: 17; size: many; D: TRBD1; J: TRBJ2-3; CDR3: CATSRDWGQGAADTQYF; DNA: TGTGCCACCAGCAGAGATTGGGGACAGGGGGCCGCAGATACGCAGTATTTT
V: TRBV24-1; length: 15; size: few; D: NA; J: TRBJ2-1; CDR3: CATSDTGGAHNEQFF; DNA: TGTGCCACCAGTGATACAGGGGGGGCGCACAATGAGCAGTTCTTC
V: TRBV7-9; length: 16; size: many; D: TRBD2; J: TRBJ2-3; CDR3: CASSQHYSGLPMTQYF; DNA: TGTGCCAGCAGCCAACACTATAGCGGGCTCCCCATGACGCAGTATTTT
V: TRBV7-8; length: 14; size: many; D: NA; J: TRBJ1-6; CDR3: CASSFGLKGSPLHF; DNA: TGTGCCAGCAGCTTTGGGCTCAAGGGGTCACCCCTCCACTTT
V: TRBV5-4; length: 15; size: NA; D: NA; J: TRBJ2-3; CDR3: CASSEGPSQSDTQYF; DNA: TGTGCCAGCAGCGAAGGGCCCTCTCAGTCAGATACGCAGTATTTT
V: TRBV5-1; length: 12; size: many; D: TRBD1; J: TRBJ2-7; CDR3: CASSTAGGEQYF; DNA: TGCGCCAGCAGCACCGCAGGGGGCGAGCAGTACTTC
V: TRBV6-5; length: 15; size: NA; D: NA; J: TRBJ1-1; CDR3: CANSYYAGEDTEAFF; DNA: TGTGCCAACAGTTACTATGCGGGGGAGGACACTGAAGCTTTCTTT
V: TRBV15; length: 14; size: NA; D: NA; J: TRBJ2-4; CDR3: CATSGRQGLFIQYF; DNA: TGTGCCACCAGCGGGAGGCAGGGGCTCTTCATTCAGTACTTC
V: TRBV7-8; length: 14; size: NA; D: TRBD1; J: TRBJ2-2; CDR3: CASRQGWNTGELFF; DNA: TGTGCCAGCAGACAGGGGTGGAACACCGGGGAGCTGTTTTTT
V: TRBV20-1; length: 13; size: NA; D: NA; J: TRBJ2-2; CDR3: CSAPGGNAGELFF; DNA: TGCAGTGCTCCCGGGGGCAACGCCGGGGAGCTGTTTTTT
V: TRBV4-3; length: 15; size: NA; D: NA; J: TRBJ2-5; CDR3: CASSQGRGQGETQYF; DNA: TGCGCCAGCAGCCAAGGGAGGGGCCAGGGGGAGACCCAGTACTTC
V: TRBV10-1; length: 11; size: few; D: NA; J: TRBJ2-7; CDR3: CATPGNYEQYF; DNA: TGCGCCACTCCGGGGAATTACGAGCAGTACTTC
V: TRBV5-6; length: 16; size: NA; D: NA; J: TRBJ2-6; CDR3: CASSLQQPSGANVLTF; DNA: TGTGCCAGCAGCCTACAACAGCCTTCTGGGGCCAACGTCCTGACTTTC
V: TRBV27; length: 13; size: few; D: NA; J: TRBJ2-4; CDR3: CASSSSVKNIQYF; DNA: TGTGCCAGCAGCTCTAGCGTGAAAAACATTCAGTACTTC
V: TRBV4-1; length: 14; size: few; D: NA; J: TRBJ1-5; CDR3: CASSAGADNQPQHF; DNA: TGCGCCAGCAGCGCGGGGGCGGACAATCAGCCCCAGCATTTT
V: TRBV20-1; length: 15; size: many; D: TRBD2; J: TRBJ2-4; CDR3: CSAKTSGSPKNIQYF; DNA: TGCAGTGCGAAGACTAGCGGGAGTCCAAAAAACATTCAGTACTTC
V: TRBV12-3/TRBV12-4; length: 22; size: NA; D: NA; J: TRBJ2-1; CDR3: CASSQPGTDITSTYSSYNEQFF; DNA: TGTGCCAGCAGTCAACCCGGGACAGACATAACTAGCACTTACAGCTCCTACAATGAGCAGTTCTTC
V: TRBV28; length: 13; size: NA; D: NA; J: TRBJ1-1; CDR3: CASTPPGSRKAFF; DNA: TGTGCCAGCACCCCCCCTGGCAGTCGCAAAGCTTTCTTT
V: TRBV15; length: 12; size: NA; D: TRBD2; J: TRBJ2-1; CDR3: CATGLALNEQFF; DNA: TGTGCCACGGGACTAGCGCTTAATGAGCAGTTCTTC
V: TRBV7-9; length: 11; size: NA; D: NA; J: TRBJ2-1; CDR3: CASGSPYEQFF; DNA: TGTGCCAGCGGCAGTCCTTATGAGCAGTTCTTC
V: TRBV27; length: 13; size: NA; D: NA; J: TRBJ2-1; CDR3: CASRTGLRDGQFF; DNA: TGTGCCAGCAGGACCGGACTCCGCGATGGGCAGTTCTTC
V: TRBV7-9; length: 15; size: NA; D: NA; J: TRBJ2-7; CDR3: CASSSSAEGAIAQYF; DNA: TGTGCCAGCAGCTCTTCGGCGGAGGGGGCGATTGCGCAGTACTTC
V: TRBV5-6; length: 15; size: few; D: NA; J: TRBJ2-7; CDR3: CASSLSPYPSYEQYF; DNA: TGTGCCAGCAGCTTGTCCCCCTACCCCTCCTACGAGCAGTACTTC
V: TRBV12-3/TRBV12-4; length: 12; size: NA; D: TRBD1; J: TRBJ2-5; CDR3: CASRGQGETQYF; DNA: TGTGCCAGCAGAGGACAGGGAGAGACCCAGTACTTC
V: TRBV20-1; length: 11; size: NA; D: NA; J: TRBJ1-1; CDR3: CSAGRNTEAFF; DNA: TGCAGTGCCGGACGGAACACTGAAGCTTTCTTT
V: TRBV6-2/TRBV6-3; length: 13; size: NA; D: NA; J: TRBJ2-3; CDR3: CASLGQGIDTQYF; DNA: TGTGCCAGCCTCGGACAAGGCATAGATACGCAGTATTTT
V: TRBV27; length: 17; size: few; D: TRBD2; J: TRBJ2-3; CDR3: CASSPVPLAGVLDTQYF; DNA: TGTGCCAGCAGTCCCGTCCCCCTAGCGGGAGTTTTAGATACGCAGTATTTT
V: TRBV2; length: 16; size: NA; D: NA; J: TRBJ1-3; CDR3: CASRTPDPLSGNTIYF; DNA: TGTGCCAGCAGGACCCCTGACCCTCTCTCTGGAAACACCATATATTTT
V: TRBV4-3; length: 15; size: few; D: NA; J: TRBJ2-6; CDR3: CASSPVTSGANVLTF; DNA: TGCGCCAGCAGCCCCGTAACCTCTGGGGCCAACGTCCTGACTTTC
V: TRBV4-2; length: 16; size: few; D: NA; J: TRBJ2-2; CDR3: CASSQDYASNTGELFF; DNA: TGTGCCAGCAGCCAAGACTACGCATCGAACACCGGGGAGCTGTTTTTT
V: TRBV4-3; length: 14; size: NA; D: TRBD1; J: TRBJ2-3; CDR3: CASSQVGQVITQYF; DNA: TGCGCCAGCAGCCAAGTGGGACAGGTGATTACGCAGTATTTT
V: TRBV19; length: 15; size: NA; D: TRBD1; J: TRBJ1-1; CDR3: CASSWRTGGFTEAFF; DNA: TGTGCCAGTAGTTGGAGAACAGGGGGTTTCACTGAAGCTTTCTTT
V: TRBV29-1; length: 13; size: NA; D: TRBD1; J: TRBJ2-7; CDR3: CSVSGTETYEQYF; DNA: TGCAGCGTTTCCGGGACAGAGACCTACGAGCAGTACTTC
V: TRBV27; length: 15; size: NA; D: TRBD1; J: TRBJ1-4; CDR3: CASSLSWTGSEKLFF; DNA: TGTGCCAGCAGTTTATCGTGGACAGGCTCCGAAAAACTGTTTTTT
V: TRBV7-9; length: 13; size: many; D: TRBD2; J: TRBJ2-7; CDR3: CAIRLAGGDEQYF; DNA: TGTGCCATCCGACTAGCGGGAGGGGACGAGCAGTACTTC
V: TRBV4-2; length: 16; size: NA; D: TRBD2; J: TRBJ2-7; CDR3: CASSQTLAGAPNEQYF; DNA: TGTGCCAGCAGCCAAACCCTTGCGGGAGCTCCCAACGAGCAGTACTTC
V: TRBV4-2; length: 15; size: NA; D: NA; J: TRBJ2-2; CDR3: CASSQDYVDTGELLF; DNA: TGTGCCAGCAGCCAGGATTATGTGGACACCGGGGAGCTGTTATTT
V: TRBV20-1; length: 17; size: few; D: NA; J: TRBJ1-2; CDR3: CSAIGPQTGTEDWGYTF; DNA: TGCAGTGCTATCGGTCCCCAGACAGGAACGGAGGATTGGGGCTACACCTTC
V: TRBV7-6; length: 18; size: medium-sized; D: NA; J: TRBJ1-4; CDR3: CASSLKVIVGYGFEKLFF; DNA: TGTGCCAGCAGCTTAAAAGTTATCGTAGGATACGGTTTTGAAAAACTGTTTTTT
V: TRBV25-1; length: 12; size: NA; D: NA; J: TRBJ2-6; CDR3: CASTGGANVLTF; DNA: TGTGCCAGCACCGGGGGGGCCAACGTCCTGACTTTC
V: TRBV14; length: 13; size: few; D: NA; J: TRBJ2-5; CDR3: CASSQWSGETQYF; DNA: TGTGCCAGCAGCCAATGGAGTGGCGAGACCCAGTACTTC
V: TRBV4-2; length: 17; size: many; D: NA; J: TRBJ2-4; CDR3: CASSQELSGSAKNIQYF; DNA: TGTGCCAGCAGCCAAGAACTCTCAGGGTCAGCCAAAAACATTCAGTACTTC
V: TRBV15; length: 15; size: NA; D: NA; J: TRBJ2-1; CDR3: CATSRTVYRENEQFF; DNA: TGTGCCACCAGCAGGACTGTATACAGGGAAAATGAGCAGTTCTTC
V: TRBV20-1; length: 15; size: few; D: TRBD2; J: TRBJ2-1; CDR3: CSARGWTSGRAEQFF; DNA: TGCAGTGCTAGAGGGTGGACTAGCGGGAGGGCCGAGCAGTTCTTC
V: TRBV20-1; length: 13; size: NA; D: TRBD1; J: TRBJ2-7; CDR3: CSARTGTADEQYF; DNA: TGCAGTGCTAGAACCGGGACAGCAGACGAGCAGTACTTC